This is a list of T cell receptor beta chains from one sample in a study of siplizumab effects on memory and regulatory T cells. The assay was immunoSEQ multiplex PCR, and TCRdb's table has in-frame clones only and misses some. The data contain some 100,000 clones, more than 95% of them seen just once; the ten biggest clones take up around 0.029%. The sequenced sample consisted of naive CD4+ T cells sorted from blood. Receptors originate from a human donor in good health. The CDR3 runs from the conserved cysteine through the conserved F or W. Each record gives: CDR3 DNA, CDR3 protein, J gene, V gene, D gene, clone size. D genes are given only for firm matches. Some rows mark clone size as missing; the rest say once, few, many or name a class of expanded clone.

DNA: TGTGCCAGCTCACGGGGGCAGGCTAACACTGAAGCTTTCTTT
CDR3: CASSRGQANTEAFF
J: TRBJ1-1
V: TRBV18
D: -
size: -

DNA: TGTGCCAGCAATGGACAGGGGATCACTGAAGCTTTCTTT
CDR3: CASNGQGITEAFF
J: TRBJ1-1
V: TRBV2
D: TRBD1
size: -

DNA: TGCGCCAGCAGCCGCGTGGGTGGGGACATGAACACTGAAGCTTTCTTT
CDR3: CASSRVGGDMNTEAFF
J: TRBJ1-1
V: TRBV5-1
D: -
size: -

DNA: TGTGCCAGCAGTTTAGGTCGGGACAGAAGGAACACTGAAGCTTTCTTT
CDR3: CASSLGRDRRNTEAFF
J: TRBJ1-1
V: TRBV27
D: TRBD1
size: -

DNA: TGTGCCAGTAGTCGAACAACCAACACCGGGGAGCTGTTTTTT
CDR3: CASSRTTNTGELFF
J: TRBJ2-2
V: TRBV19
D: -
size: -

DNA: TGTGCCAGCAGTGAAGCCCGGAACTTCAGGGAGTACGAAAAACTGTTTTTT
CDR3: CASSEARNFREYEKLFF
J: TRBJ1-4
V: TRBV6-1
D: -
size: -

DNA: TGCGCCAGCAGGCAGGGTAGGAACACTGAAGCTTTCTTT
CDR3: CASRQGRNTEAFF
J: TRBJ1-1
V: TRBV5-1
D: -
size: -

DNA: TGTGCCTCCGGGAGAGGGGGCAGGTTCTTC
CDR3: CASGRGGRFF
J: TRBJ2-1
V: TRBV30
D: -
size: -

DNA: TGTGCCAGCTCACCACCGCCCAACTACGAGCAGTACTTC
CDR3: CASSPPPNYEQYF
J: TRBJ2-7
V: TRBV18
D: -
size: -

DNA: TGTGCCAGCTCACCACCGGGCGGGGGGGTCTACAATGAGCAGTTCTTC
CDR3: CASSPPGGGVYNEQFF
J: TRBJ2-1
V: TRBV18
D: TRBD2
size: -

DNA: TGTGCCAGCAGGTCAATGGGGGGGCGCACTGAAGCTTTCTTT
CDR3: CASRSMGGRTEAFF
J: TRBJ1-1
V: TRBV27
D: -
size: -

DNA: TGCGCCAGCAGCTTGGCGGGGGCCTCCTACGAGCAGTACTTC
CDR3: CASSLAGASYEQYF
J: TRBJ2-7
V: TRBV5-1
D: -
size: -

DNA: TGTGCCAGCACGTACATAGTGGCCCAAGAGACCCAGTACTTC
CDR3: CASTYIVAQETQYF
J: TRBJ2-5
V: TRBV2
D: -
size: -

DNA: TGTGCCAGCAGCTCCACAGGGATGAACACTGAAGCTTTCTTT
CDR3: CASSSTGMNTEAFF
J: TRBJ1-1
V: TRBV7-3
D: -
size: -

DNA: TGTGCCAGCAGCCAGAGAGGCTACGAGCAGTACTTC
CDR3: CASSQRGYEQYF
J: TRBJ2-7
V: TRBV9
D: -
size: -

DNA: TGTGCCAGTAATAAGGGCCTCGCTAGCACAGATACGCAGTATTTT
CDR3: CASNKGLASTDTQYF
J: TRBJ2-3
V: TRBV19
D: -
size: -

DNA: TGTGCCAGTAGTATAGGACGGGGGATGGGCACAGATACGCAGTATTTT
CDR3: CASSIGRGMGTDTQYF
J: TRBJ2-3
V: TRBV19
D: -
size: -

DNA: TGTGCCAGCAGCAAGTGGTGGCAGCAATATAGCAATCAGCCCCAGCATTTT
CDR3: CASSKWWQQYSNQPQHF
J: TRBJ1-5
V: TRBV21-1
D: -
size: -

DNA: TGTGCCTGGAGTCCCTTAGCAAACACTGAAGCTTTCTTT
CDR3: CAWSPLANTEAFF
J: TRBJ1-1
V: TRBV30
D: -
size: few

DNA: TGCGCCAGCAGCCGACTAGCAGGGAACTACGAGCAGTACTTC
CDR3: CASSRLAGNYEQYF
J: TRBJ2-7
V: TRBV5-1
D: TRBD2
size: -

DNA: TGCGCCAGCAGCCAGCAAGAATTTCTAGCTAATGAAAAACTGTTTTTT
CDR3: CASSQQEFLANEKLFF
J: TRBJ1-4
V: TRBV4-1
D: -
size: -

DNA: TGTGCCATCAGTGCGGGGGGCACTGAAGCTTTCTTT
CDR3: CAISAGGTEAFF
J: TRBJ1-1
V: TRBV10-3
D: -
size: -

DNA: TGTGCCAGCAGCCCCAGGGACAGGGGGATGACCGGGGAGCTGTTTTTT
CDR3: CASSPRDRGMTGELFF
J: TRBJ2-2
V: TRBV5-6
D: TRBD1
size: -

DNA: TGTGCCAGCAGCACCAGACGGGGACAGGGGGCGGGAGATACGCAGTATTTT
CDR3: CASSTRRGQGAGDTQYF
J: TRBJ2-3
V: TRBV7-2
D: TRBD1
size: once

DNA: TGTGCCAGCAGTTTAGTGGCTAGAGTTTTCGATACGCAGTATTTT
CDR3: CASSLVARVFDTQYF
J: TRBJ2-3
V: TRBV27
D: -
size: -

DNA: TGTGCCAGCAGCTTGGGGGGGGTGAACACTGAAGCTTTCTTT
CDR3: CASSLGGVNTEAFF
J: TRBJ1-1
V: TRBV5-4
D: -
size: -

DNA: TGTGCCAGCAGCGGTGGACAACTCGGGGAGCTGTTTTTT
CDR3: CASSGGQLGELFF
J: TRBJ2-2
V: TRBV9
D: -
size: -

DNA: TGCAGCGTTGCATCGGGACTAGCGGGGATCTACGAGCAGTACTTC
CDR3: CSVASGLAGIYEQYF
J: TRBJ2-7
V: TRBV29-1
D: TRBD2
size: -

DNA: TGTGCCAGTAGTATAAGTTTGTTAGGAAATTCACCCCTCCACTTT
CDR3: CASSISLLGNSPLHF
J: TRBJ1-6
V: TRBV19
D: -
size: -

DNA: TGTGCCAGCAGCTTGGCGGCAGGGGTCTCCTACAATGAGCAGTTCTTC
CDR3: CASSLAAGVSYNEQFF
J: TRBJ2-1
V: TRBV5-4
D: -
size: -

DNA: TGCGCCAGCAGCCAAGATCACGAACAAACCAATCAGCCCCAGCATTTT
CDR3: CASSQDHEQTNQPQHF
J: TRBJ1-5
V: TRBV4-3
D: -
size: -

DNA: TGTGCCAGCAGCTTAGAGTGGGGGCTCCCGTTCTTC
CDR3: CASSLEWGLPFF
J: TRBJ2-1
V: TRBV7-9
D: -
size: -

DNA: TGTGCCAGCAGCCAACCACAGGGCGAGGGGACAGATACGCAGTATTTT
CDR3: CASSQPQGEGTDTQYF
J: TRBJ2-3
V: TRBV5-5
D: -
size: -

DNA: TGTGCCAGCTCACTATACAGCGGGGGGAACCCCGGGGAGCTGTTTTTT
CDR3: CASSLYSGGNPGELFF
J: TRBJ2-2
V: TRBV18
D: TRBD2
size: -

DNA: TGTGCCAGTAGTCTCCAGTTGTTTAATGAAAAACTGTTTTTT
CDR3: CASSLQLFNEKLFF
J: TRBJ1-4
V: TRBV19
D: -
size: -

DNA: TGTGCCAGCAGTTACTCGATCAGGGGGCTCCTGCTATTC
CDR3: CASSYSIRGLLLF
J: TRBJ1-2
V: TRBV6-5
D: TRBD1
size: once